The clone carrying this T cell receptor beta chain was counted once. These data belong to a study of shared clonotypes between healthy human individuals. V was clipped by 0 bases and J by 3 bases, with 6 bases between them. CDR1 is SGHTA, CDR2 FQGTGA, per germline. CDR3 length: 13 residues. TCRdb's table, derived via immunoSEQ multiplex PCR, lists solely in-frame clones and lacks some. The sample yields around 2.1 million clones, approximately 95% seen once. The sequenced sample was naive CD4+ T cells sorted from blood. As to subset: CD45RA+ positively selected. This clonotype was sampled from a young man in good health. V is TRBV7-3 and J is TRBJ2-7, with D hard to call. The CDR3 loop reads CASSLTRGYEQYF. CDR3 DNA sequence: TGTGCCAGCAGCTTAACTAGAGGCTACGAGCAGTACTTC.